This entry concerns a single T cell receptor (beta chain). The sample originates from a study of T cells in Graves' hyperthyroidism and ophthalmopathy. Thyroid ultrasound and orbital computed tomography, with clinical symptoms and serum thyroxine and TRAb, informed diagnoses. Researchers took RNA transcripts and amplified the TCR beta CDR3 regions from them. Primed by the HTBI set, a first-round RT-PCR was run on the TCR CDR3. Via MiXCR, TCRdb re-called the multiplex PCR reads, giving one row per CDR3 protein. The sample lists 750,000 to 900,000 distinct CDR3 sequences; around 38% were seen once. The source of this sequence is a man aged 18 to 29 with Graves' hyperthyroidism. The sample consisted of blood.

CDR3 DNA: TGCGCCAGCAGCCAAGTGTGGCGGGAGGGCCTTCCCGAGCAGTACTTC. Translating gives CASSQVWREGLPEQYF. The genes are TRBV4-1 and TRBJ2-7; 9 bases align to TRBD2. CDR1 MGHRA and CDR2 YSYEKL come from the germline V gene. The length of the CDR3 is 16 residues. Losses at the gene ends were 1 base for V and 6 bases for J; bases not matched to a gene: 10.